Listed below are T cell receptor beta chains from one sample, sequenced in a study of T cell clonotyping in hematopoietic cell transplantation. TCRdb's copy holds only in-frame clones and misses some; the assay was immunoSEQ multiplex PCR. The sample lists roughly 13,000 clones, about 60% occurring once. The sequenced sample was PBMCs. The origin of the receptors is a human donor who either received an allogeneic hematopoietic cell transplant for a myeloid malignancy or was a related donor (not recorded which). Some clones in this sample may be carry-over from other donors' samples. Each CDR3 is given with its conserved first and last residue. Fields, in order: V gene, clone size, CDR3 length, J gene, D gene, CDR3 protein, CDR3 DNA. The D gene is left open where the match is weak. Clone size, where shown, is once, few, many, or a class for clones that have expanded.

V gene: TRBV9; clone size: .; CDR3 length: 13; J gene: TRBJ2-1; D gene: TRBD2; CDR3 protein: CASSRLANNEQFF; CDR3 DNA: TGTGCCAGCAGCAGACTAGCGAACAATGAGCAGTTCTTC
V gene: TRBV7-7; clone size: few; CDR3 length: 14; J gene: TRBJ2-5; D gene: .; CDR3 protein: CASSPLGVGETQYF; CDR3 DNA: TGTGCCAGCAGCCCCCTGGGAGTCGGGGAGACCCAGTACTTC
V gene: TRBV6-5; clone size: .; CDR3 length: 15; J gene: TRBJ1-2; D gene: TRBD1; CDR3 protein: CASSYTDRGAYGYTF; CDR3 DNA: TGTGCCAGCAGTTATACGGACAGGGGCGCCTATGGCTACACCTTC
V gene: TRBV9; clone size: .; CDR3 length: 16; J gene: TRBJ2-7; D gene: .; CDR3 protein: CASSVPPDTRAYEQYF; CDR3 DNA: TGTGCCAGCAGCGTCCCACCCGACACGCGAGCCTACGAGCAGTACTTC
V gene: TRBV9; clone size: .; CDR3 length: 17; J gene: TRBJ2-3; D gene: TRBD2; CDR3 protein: CASSVAGSGGSTDTQYF; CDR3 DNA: TGTGCCAGCAGCGTAGCTGGGAGCGGGGGGAGCACAGATACGCAGTATTTT
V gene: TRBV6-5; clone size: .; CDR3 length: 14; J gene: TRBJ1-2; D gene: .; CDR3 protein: CASSYSGGIYGYTF; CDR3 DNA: TGTGCCAGCAGTTACTCGGGCGGAATCTATGGCTACACCTTC
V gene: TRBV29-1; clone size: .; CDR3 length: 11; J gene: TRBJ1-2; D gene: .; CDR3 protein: CSVETDYGYTF; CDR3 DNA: TGCAGCGTTGAGACTGATTATGGCTACACCTTC
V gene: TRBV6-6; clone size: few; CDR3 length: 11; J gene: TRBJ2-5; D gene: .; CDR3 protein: CASSYRETQYF; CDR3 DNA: TGTGCCAGCAGTTACCGAGAGACCCAGTACTTC
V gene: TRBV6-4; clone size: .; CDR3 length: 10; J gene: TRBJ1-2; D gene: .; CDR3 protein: CASGPPANTF; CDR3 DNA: TGCGCCAGCGGGCCCCCAGCGAACACCTTC
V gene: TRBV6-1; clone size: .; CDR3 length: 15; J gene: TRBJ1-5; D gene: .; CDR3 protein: CASGGSFRGNQPQHF; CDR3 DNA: TGTGCCAGCGGAGGCAGCTTTCGTGGAAATCAGCCCCAGCATTTT
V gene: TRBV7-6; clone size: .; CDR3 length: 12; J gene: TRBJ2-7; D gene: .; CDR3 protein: CASSLVRGEQYF; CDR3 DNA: TGTGCCAGCAGCTTAGTAAGGGGCGAGCAGTACTTC
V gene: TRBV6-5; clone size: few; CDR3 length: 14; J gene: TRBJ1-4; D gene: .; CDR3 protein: CASRHHLRNEKLFF; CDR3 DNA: TGTGCCAGCAGACATCATTTGCGCAATGAAAAACTGTTTTTT
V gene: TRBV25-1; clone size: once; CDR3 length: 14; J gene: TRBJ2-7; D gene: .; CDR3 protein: CASSEKDRRYEQYF; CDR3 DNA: TGTGCCAGCAGTGAAAAAGACAGGAGGTACGAGCAGTACTTC
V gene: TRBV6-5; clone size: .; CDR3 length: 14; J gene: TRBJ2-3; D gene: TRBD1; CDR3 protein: CASSYSGQGNTQYF; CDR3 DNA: TGTGCCAGCAGTTACTCAGGACAGGGGAATACGCAGTATTTT
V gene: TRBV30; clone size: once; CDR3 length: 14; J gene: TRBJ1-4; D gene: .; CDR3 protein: CAWSTVGGGEKLFF; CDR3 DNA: TGTGCCTGGAGCACTGTGGGGGGAGGAGAAAAACTGTTTTTT
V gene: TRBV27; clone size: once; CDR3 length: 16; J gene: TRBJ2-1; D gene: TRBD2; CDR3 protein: CASSLRAGGSYNEQFF; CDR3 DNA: TGTGCCAGCAGTCTAAGAGCGGGAGGCTCCTACAATGAGCAGTTCTTC
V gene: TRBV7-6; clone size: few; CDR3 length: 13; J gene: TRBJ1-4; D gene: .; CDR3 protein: CASSTGLNEKLFF; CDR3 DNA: TGTGCCAGCAGCACGGGGCTTAATGAAAAACTGTTTTTT
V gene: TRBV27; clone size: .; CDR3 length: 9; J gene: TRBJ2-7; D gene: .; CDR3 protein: CASGYEQYF; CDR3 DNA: TGTGCCAGCGGGTACGAGCAGTACTTC
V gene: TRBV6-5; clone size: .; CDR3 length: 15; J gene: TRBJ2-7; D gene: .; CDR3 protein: CASSYQPDARVEQYF; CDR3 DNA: TGTGCCAGCAGTTATCAACCCGACGCCCGGGTCGAGCAGTACTTC
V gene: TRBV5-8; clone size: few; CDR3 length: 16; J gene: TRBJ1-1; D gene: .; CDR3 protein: CASSRNFGQINTEAFF; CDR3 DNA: TGTGCCAGCAGCCGCAACTTCGGACAGATTAACACTGAAGCTTTCTTT
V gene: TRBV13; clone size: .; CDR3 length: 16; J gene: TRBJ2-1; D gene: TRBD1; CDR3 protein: CASSFLQTGGYNEQFF; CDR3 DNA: TGTGCCAGCAGCTTCCTCCAGACAGGGGGGTACAATGAGCAGTTCTTC
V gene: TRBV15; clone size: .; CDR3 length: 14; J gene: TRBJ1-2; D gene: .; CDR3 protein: CATSRAVANYGYTF; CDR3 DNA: TGTGCCACCAGCAGAGCCGTGGCTAACTATGGCTACACCTTC
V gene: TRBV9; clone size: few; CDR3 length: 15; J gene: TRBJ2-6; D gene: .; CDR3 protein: CASSPRGSGANVLTF; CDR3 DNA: TGTGCCAGCAGCCCCCGGGGCTCTGGGGCCAACGTCCTGACTTTC
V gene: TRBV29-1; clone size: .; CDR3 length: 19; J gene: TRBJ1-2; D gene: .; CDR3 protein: CSVEDPVVGQTNRNYGYTF; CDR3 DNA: TGCAGCGTTGAAGATCCGGTGGTGGGGCAGACAAACCGTAACTATGGCTACACCTTC
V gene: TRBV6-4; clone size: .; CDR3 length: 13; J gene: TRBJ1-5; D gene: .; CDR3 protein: CASSPEPGQPQHF; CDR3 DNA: TGTGCCAGCAGTCCTGAACCTGGGCAGCCCCAGCATTTT
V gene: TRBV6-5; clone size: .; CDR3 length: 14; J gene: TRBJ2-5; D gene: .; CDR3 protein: CASSYSQGPSTQYF; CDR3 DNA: TGTGCCAGCAGTTACTCGCAGGGGCCGAGTACCCAGTACTTC
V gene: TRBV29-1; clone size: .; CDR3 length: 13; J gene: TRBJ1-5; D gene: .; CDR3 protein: CSVEVDGDQPQHF; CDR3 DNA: TGCAGCGTTGAAGTGGACGGAGATCAGCCCCAGCATTTT
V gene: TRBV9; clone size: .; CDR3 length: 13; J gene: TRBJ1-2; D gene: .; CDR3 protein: CASSLSGVRGYTF; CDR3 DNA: TGTGCCAGCAGTCTATCGGGGGTACGGGGCTACACCTTC
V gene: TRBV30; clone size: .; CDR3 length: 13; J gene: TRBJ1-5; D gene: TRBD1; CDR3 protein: CAWRDRAQQPQHF; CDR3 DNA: TGTGCCTGGAGGGACAGGGCGCAGCAGCCCCAGCATTTT
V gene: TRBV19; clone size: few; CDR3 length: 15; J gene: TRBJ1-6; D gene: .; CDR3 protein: CASSISTGARSPLHF; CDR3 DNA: TGTGCCAGTAGTATTTCAACGGGGGCGCGTTCACCCCTCCACTTT
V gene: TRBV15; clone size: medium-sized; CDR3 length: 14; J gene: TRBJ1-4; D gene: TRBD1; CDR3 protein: CATSSGQGAEKLFF; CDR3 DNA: TGTGCCACCAGCAGTGGACAGGGTGCTGAAAAACTGTTTTTT
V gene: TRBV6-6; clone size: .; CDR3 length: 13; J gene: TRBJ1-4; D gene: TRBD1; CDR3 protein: CATGDRRNEKLFF; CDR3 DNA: TGTGCCACCGGGGACAGAAGAAATGAAAAACTGTTTTTT
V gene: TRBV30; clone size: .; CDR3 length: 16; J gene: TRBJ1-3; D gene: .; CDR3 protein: CAGTPAGSRSGNTIYF; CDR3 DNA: TGTGCCGGGACCCCCGCAGGCAGCCGCTCTGGAAACACCATATATTTT
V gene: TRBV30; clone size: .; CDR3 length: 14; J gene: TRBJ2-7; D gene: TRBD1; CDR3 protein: CAWSVLTGTYEQYF; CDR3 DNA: TGTGCCTGGAGTGTACTGACAGGGACCTACGAGCAGTACTTC
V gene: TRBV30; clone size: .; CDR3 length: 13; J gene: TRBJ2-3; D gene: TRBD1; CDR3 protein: CAWSVQGVDTQYF; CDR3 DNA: TGTGCCTGGAGTGTACAGGGGGTGGATACGCAGTATTTT
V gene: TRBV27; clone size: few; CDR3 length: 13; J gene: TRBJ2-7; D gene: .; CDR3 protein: CASSFGQTYEQYF; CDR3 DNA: TGTGCCAGCAGTTTCGGACAGACCTACGAGCAGTACTTC
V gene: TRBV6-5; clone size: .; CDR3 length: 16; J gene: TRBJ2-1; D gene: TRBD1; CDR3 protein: CASSYSDRGPYNEQFF; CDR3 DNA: TGTGCCAGCAGTTACTCGGACAGGGGACCCTACAATGAGCAGTTCTTC
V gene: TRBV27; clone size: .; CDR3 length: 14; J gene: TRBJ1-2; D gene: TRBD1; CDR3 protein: CASSSTRTGNGYTF; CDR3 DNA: TGTGCCAGCAGTTCCACTAGGACAGGGAATGGCTACACCTTC
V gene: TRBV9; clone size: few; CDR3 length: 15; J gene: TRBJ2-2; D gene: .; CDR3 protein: CASSVGTKNTGELFF; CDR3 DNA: TGTGCCAGCAGCGTAGGGACCAAGAACACCGGGGAGCTGTTTTTT
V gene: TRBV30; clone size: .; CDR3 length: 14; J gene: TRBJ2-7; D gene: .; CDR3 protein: CAWSQINKVYEQYF; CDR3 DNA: TGTGCCTGGAGCCAAATAAACAAGGTATACGAGCAGTACTTC
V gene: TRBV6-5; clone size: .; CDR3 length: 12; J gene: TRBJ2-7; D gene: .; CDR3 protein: CASRTEAYEQYF; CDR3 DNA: TGTGCCAGCAGGACGGAAGCCTACGAGCAGTACTTC
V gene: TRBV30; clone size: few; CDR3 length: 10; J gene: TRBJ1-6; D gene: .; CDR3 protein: CAWKVRPLHF; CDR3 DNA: TGTGCCTGGAAGGTCAGACCCCTCCACTTT
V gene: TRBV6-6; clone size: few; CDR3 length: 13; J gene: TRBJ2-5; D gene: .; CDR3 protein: CASTRGAEETQYF; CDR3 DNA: TGTGCCAGCACACGGGGGGCGGAAGAGACCCAGTACTTC
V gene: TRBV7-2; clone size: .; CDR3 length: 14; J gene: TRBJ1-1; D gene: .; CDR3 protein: CASSLAPLNTEAFF; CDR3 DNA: TGTGCCAGCAGCTTAGCCCCTCTGAACACTGAAGCTTTCTTT
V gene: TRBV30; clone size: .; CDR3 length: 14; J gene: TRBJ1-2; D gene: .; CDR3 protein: CAWRWGRGSSGYTF; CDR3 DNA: TGTGCCTGGCGATGGGGTAGGGGGAGTAGTGGCTACACCTTC
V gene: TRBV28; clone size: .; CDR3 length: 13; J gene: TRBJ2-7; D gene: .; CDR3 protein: CASRPDIRAEQYF; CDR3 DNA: TGTGCCAGCAGACCGGACATAAGGGCCGAGCAGTACTTC
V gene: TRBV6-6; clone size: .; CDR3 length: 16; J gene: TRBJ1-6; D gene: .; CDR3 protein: CASGGAGHGSDSPLHF; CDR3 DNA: TGTGCCAGCGGGGGAGCCGGGCACGGGTCGGATTCACCCCTCCACTTT
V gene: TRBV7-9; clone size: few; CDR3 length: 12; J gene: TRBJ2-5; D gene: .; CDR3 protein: CASSSQQVDQYF; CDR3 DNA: TGTGCCAGCAGCTCTCAACAAGTGGACCAGTACTTC
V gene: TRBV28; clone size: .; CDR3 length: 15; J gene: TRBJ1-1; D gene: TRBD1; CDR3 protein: CAGSSRRQGKEEAFF; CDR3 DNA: TGTGCCGGCAGTTCCCGACGACAGGGTAAGGAAGAAGCTTTCTTT
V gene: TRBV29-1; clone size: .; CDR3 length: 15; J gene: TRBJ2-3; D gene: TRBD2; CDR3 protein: CSVAGTSASTDTQYF; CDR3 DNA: TGCAGCGTTGCCGGGACTAGCGCTAGCACAGATACGCAGTATTTT
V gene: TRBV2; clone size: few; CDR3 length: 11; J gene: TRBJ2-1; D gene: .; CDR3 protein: CASIPYDEQFF; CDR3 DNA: TGTGCCAGCATCCCCTATGATGAGCAGTTCTTC